This T cell receptor (beta chain) emerged from a study of T cells in Graves' hyperthyroidism and ophthalmopathy. General study results and limits: Ophthalmopathy was predicted by the model a median of approximately 6 months ahead of onset.

There were TCR beta CDR3 regions amplified from RNA transcripts. During a first-round RT-PCR of the TCR CDR3, the HTBI primer set was used. TCRdb passed the multiplex PCR reads through MiXCR, listing each CDR3 protein once. The sample includes a few hundred thousand distinct CDR3 sequences, 15% to 18% of them seen just once. Only a few counts were recorded for this clonotype. What it binds is not known. Per germline, CDR1 PRHDT and CDR2 FYEKMQ (reference sequence). V lost 8 bases and J lost 4, with 8 bases in between. The CDR3 sequence is 11 residues long. The J gene is TRBJ1-2, the V gene TRBV13, with a possible D match to TRBD1 (6 bases). The sample was blood. This clonotype was sampled from a woman aged 25-40 years with Graves' hyperthyroidism. The CDR3 nucleotides are TGTGCCAGCGGACAGCGCTATGGCTACACCTTC. Translating it yields CASGQRYGYTF.